The TCR beta chain described here comes from a study of T cell repertoires in cytomegalovirus infection. Study details: Public signatures in TCR beta pointed to CMV infection and matching HLA type.

Note on this clonotype: Its antigen is unidentified.

Overall study results and limits: The study found HLA-C-restricted CMV-specific TCR beta clonotypes dominating the ex vivo response. Cumulative public TCR beta family frequency identified CMV carriers with the relevant HLA.

TCRdb re-called the reads through MiXCR, storing one row per CDR3 protein. The sample lists 740,000 or so distinct CDR3 sequences; 35% were seen once. What was sequenced was PBMCs. This receptor was obtained from a human donor in good health (CMV status not recorded). Some clones in this sample may be carry-over from other donors' samples.

Here the CDR3 DNA reads TGTGCCAGCAGCCACACAACGGGACAGGTTTACAATCAGCCCCAGCATTTT. As protein: CASSHTTGQVYNQPQHF. The chain joins TRBV7-8 to TRBJ1-5; 8 nucleotides align to TRBD1. Trimming removed 5 bases from V and 3 bases from J; junction bases left unmatched: 12. Germline V gene data show CDR1 as SGHVS and CDR2 as FQNEAQ. The CDR3 is made up of 17 amino acids.